These T cell receptor beta chains were read from a single sample in a study of T cells after yellow fever vaccination. TCRdb fed the 5' RACE reads into MiXCR, producing one record per CDR3 protein. The sample lists some 240,000 distinct CDR3 sequences; approximately 3.6% were seen once. This sample comprised PBMCs, obtained 15 days after the yellow fever booster vaccination. Source of these receptors: a man between 18 and 35 years old who received the YFV17D yellow fever vaccine. The CDR3 runs from the conserved cysteine through the conserved F or W. The order of the fields is D gene, clone size, J gene, V gene, CDR3 protein, CDR3 DNA. The D gene is left open where the match is weak. Where a row states a size, it is once, few, many or the class of an expanded clone; other rows omit it.

>-|many|TRBJ1-5|TRBV6-5
CASSYWGDGQPQHF
TGTGCCAGCAGTTACTGGGGGGACGGTCAGCCCCAGCATTTT
>-|many|TRBJ2-3|TRBV15
CATSRDEADTQYF
TGTGCCACCAGCAGAGATGAGGCAGATACGCAGTATTTT
>-|-|TRBJ1-2|TRBV6-2/TRBV6-3
CASRPGGTYGYTF
TGTGCCAGCCGACCAGGCGGGACCTATGGCTACACCTTC
>TRBD1|many|TRBJ2-3|TRBV7-2
CASRPFVRDRTNF
TGTGCCAGCAGGCCTTTTGTCCGGGACAGGACCAATTTT
>TRBD1|many|TRBJ2-2|TRBV12-3/TRBV12-4
CASTITDRAGELFF
TGTGCCAGCACCATAACGGACAGGGCCGGGGAGCTGTTTTTT
>-|many|TRBJ2-5|TRBV4-2
CASSHLKEETQYF
TGTGCCAGCAGCCATCTTAAAGAAGAGACCCAGTACTTC
>-|many|TRBJ2-3|TRBV13
CASSLVSYPDTQYF
TGTGCCAGCAGCTTAGTCAGTTATCCAGATACGCAGTATTTT
>TRBD2|many|TRBJ2-5|TRBV7-9
CASSLISGGPWGETQYF
TGTGCCAGCAGCTTAATCAGCGGGGGGCCCTGGGGAGAGACCCAGTACTTC
>TRBD1|many|TRBJ2-2|TRBV12-3/TRBV12-4
CASRLQGVTGELFF
TGTGCCAGCCGATTACAGGGGGTTACCGGGGAGCTGTTTTTT
>-|many|TRBJ1-1|TRBV5-1
CASSSDGQNTEAFF
TGCGCCAGCAGCTCGGACGGGCAGAACACTGAAGCTTTCTTT
>TRBD1|many|TRBJ2-4|TRBV5-1
CASSLGQGVAKNIQYF
TGCGCCAGCAGCTTGGGACAGGGGGTTGCCAAAAACATTCAGTACTTC
>-|many|TRBJ1-1|TRBV12-3/TRBV12-4
CASSLSGGLSEAFF
TGTGCCAGCAGTTTATCCGGGGGGCTGAGTGAAGCTTTCTTT
>TRBD1|many|TRBJ1-1|TRBV6-5
CASSYRTGNTEAFF
TGTGCCAGCAGTTATAGGACAGGGAACACTGAAGCTTTCTTT
>-|-|TRBJ1-5|TRBV5-1
CASSLDGVIEQPQHF
TGCGCCAGCAGCTTAGACGGTGTTATAGAGCAGCCCCAGCATTTT
>-|-|TRBJ1-6|TRBV12-3/TRBV12-4
CASSFGCDSPLLF
TGTGCCAGCAGTTTTGGCTGCGATTCACCCCTCCTCTTT
>TRBD1|many|TRBJ1-1|TRBV7-3
CASSKQGGDTEAFF
TGTGCCAGCAGCAAGCAGGGGGGCGACACTGAAGCTTTCTTT
>TRBD1|many|TRBJ2-2|TRBV29-1
CSAGTGGNTGELFF
TGCAGCGCCGGGACAGGGGGGAACACCGGGGAGCTGTTTTTT
>-|many|TRBJ1-4|TRBV20-1
CSARDRRGNEKLFF
TGCAGTGCTAGAGATCGAAGGGGGAACGAAAAACTGTTTTTT
>TRBD1|many|TRBJ2-4|TRBV12-3/TRBV12-4
CASSFTGGRGYIQYF
TGTGCCAGCAGTTTCACAGGGGGCCGGGGGTACATTCAGTACTTC
>TRBD1|many|TRBJ1-5|TRBV5-1
CASSRTGSQPQHF
TGCGCCAGCAGCCGGACAGGGAGCCAGCCCCAGCATTTT
>-|many|TRBJ2-1|TRBV6-2/TRBV6-3
CASSLGGSRNEQFF
TGTGCCAGCAGCCTGGGGGGCTCTCGCAATGAGCAGTTCTTC
>-|many|TRBJ2-3|TRBV2
CASSEIFWERAADTQYF
TGTGCCAGCAGTGAAATATTTTGGGAAAGGGCGGCAGATACGCAGTATTTT
>-|many|TRBJ2-3|TRBV18
CASSPNSNTDTQYF
TGTGCCAGCTCACCAAACAGCAACACAGATACGCAGTATTTT
>TRBD1|many|TRBJ2-5|TRBV28
CASSTLGQGLQETQYF
TGTGCCAGCAGTACCCTGGGACAGGGGCTTCAAGAGACCCAGTACTTC
>TRBD2|many|TRBJ2-2|TRBV4-3
CASSQDPAGGTGELFF
TGCGCCAGCAGCCAAGATCCAGCGGGGGGCACCGGGGAGCTGTTTTTT
>TRBD1|many|TRBJ2-1|TRBV7-2
CASRPPGTAYNEQFF
TGTGCCAGCAGGCCCCCCGGGACAGCATACAATGAGCAGTTCTTC
>TRBD1|-|TRBJ1-2|TRBV5-1
CASSGDRGFYGYTF
TGCGCCAGCAGCGGGGACAGGGGGTTCTATGGCTACACCTTC
>-|-|TRBJ2-1|TRBV4-2
CASSQEESTGLFEQFF
TGTGCCAGCAGCCAAGAAGAGTCTACAGGGTTGTTTGAGCAGTTCTTC
>-|many|TRBJ2-1|TRBV29-1
CSVEETQGGPIGEQFF
TGCAGCGTTGAAGAGACACAGGGTGGTCCAATCGGTGAGCAGTTCTTC
>-|-|TRBJ2-1|TRBV19
CASSPYTGYNEQFF
TGTGCCAGTAGTCCATATACAGGCTACAATGAGCAGTTCTTC
>-|many|TRBJ1-2|TRBV3-1
CASSQLTEDYGYTF
TGTGCCAGCAGCCAATTAACGGAGGACTATGGCTACACCTTC
>-|many|TRBJ1-1|TRBV18
CASSPGNSNTEAFF
TGTGCCAGCTCACCCGGGAACTCGAACACTGAAGCTTTCTTT
>-|many|TRBJ2-3|TRBV9
CASSVPRGGGPDTQYF
TGTGCCAGCAGCGTACCTAGAGGGGGGGGACCAGATACGCAGTATTTT
>-|many|TRBJ2-5|TRBV7-2
CASSVHRAETQYF
TGTGCCAGCAGCGTCCACAGGGCGGAGACCCAGTACTTC
>-|many|TRBJ2-7|TRBV12-3/TRBV12-4
CASSLLDSSNEQYF
TGTGCCAGCAGTTTACTGGACAGTTCGAACGAGCAGTACTTC
>TRBD2|many|TRBJ2-3|TRBV5-1
CASSFRGGSTDTQYF
TGCGCCAGCAGCTTCCGCGGGGGAAGCACAGATACGCAGTATTTT
>-|many|TRBJ2-1|TRBV9
CASSVAGDYNEQFF
TGTGCCAGCAGCGTAGCGGGGGACTACAATGAGCAGTTCTTC
>-|many|TRBJ2-3|TRBV20-1
CSARDPARGPGTDTQYF
TGCAGTGCTAGAGACCCGGCGAGAGGCCCCGGCACAGATACGCAGTATTTT
>TRBD1|many|TRBJ2-2|TRBV19
CASSIFSQGVTGELFF
TGTGCCAGTAGTATTTTTTCGCAGGGGGTCACCGGGGAGCTGTTTTTT
>-|many|TRBJ2-2|TRBV7-8
CASIEWVNTGELFF
TGTGCCAGCATTGAATGGGTAAACACCGGGGAGCTGTTTTTT
>-|many|TRBJ1-2|TRBV5-4
CASSLAPADNYGYTF
TGTGCCAGCAGCTTGGCCCCGGCAGATAACTATGGCTACACCTTC
>TRBD1|many|TRBJ1-2|TRBV7-9
CASGPSGGFGYTF
TGTGCCAGCGGCCCTTCAGGGGGCTTTGGCTACACCTTC
>-|many|TRBJ2-2|TRBV29-1
CSVGDRALANTGELFF
TGCAGCGTTGGTGACAGAGCGCTCGCGAACACCGGGGAGCTGTTTTTT
>-|many|TRBJ1-5|TRBV4-2
CASSLSDRTASNQPQHF
TGTGCCAGCAGCCTATCTGACAGGACCGCTAGCAATCAGCCCCAGCATTTT
>-|many|TRBJ1-4|TRBV7-6
CASSLGAGANEKLFF
TGTGCCAGCAGCTTAGGGGCCGGCGCTAATGAAAAACTGTTTTTT
>-|many|TRBJ2-7|TRBV9
CASSVARDPYEQYF
TGTGCCAGCAGCGTAGCAAGGGACCCCTACGAGCAGTACTTC
>TRBD2|many|TRBJ2-5|TRBV7-2
CASRGLAGYETQYF
TGTGCCAGCAGGGGACTAGCGGGGTATGAGACCCAGTACTTC
>TRBD1|many|TRBJ2-1|TRBV5-1
CASSLTDRGSDNEQFF
TGCGCCAGCAGCCTGACCGACAGGGGTTCTGACAATGAGCAGTTCTTC
>TRBD1|many|TRBJ2-1|TRBV19
CASSTYRGNEQFF
TGTGCCAGTAGTACTTACAGGGGTAATGAGCAGTTCTTC